Sequencing of this TCR beta chain was carried out in a study of CD8+ T cells in alopecia areata. The treatment was: oral pan-JAK inhibitor, 5-10 mg twice daily. Peripheral blood and lesional scalp punch biopsies came from alopecia areata patients. Sequencing used cDNA as its template, made by extracting RNA and reverse transcribing it. The repertoire was sequenced with immunoSEQ multiplex PCR; TCRdb's copy has only in-frame clones and lacks some. The profile shows about 42,000 clones, roughly two thirds of them singletons. The V gene lost 4 bases and the J gene lost 6 bases, with 10 bases spanning the gap. Germline V gene lookup returns CDR1 MGHDK and CDR2 SYGVNS. The CDR3 is 12 residues long.

This receptor was identified in a human donor with alopecia areata. Here the sequenced sample was CD8+ T cells sorted from blood, taken at week 4, from a patient treated with tofacitinib. This chain connects TRBV25-1 to TRBJ2-7, with D perhaps given as TRBD1 or TRBD2 (6 bases each). CDR3 residues: CASSGGGGEQYF. In DNA, the CDR3 is TGTGCCAGCAGTGGCGGAGGGGGCGAGCAGTACTTC.